The 15 T cell receptor beta chains in this list originate from one sample, sequenced in a study of blood T cell repertoires in COVID-19. Using immunoSEQ multiplex PCR, the repertoire was profiled, and TCRdb retains in-frame clones only, with some absent. Of about 210,000 clones listed, more than 80% were seen once; the top ten hold over 1%. The sequenced sample was PBMCs or T cells enriched from blood (not recorded which). These receptors all stem from a man aged 25 to 45 who had recovered from COVID-19.

The chain has TRBV29-1 and TRBJ1-2; D not certain. This CDR3 comprises 11 residues. V was shortened by 2 bases and J by 4 bases, with 5 bases between the two germline ends. In germline, CDR1 is SQVTM, CDR2 ANQGSEA. Written as DNA, the CDR3 is TGCAGCGTTGAAAACGGCTATGGCTACACCTTC. It specifies CSVENGYGYTF.

The genes are TRBV7-2 and TRBJ1-1; D uncertain. The CDR3 contains 13 residues. V shed 3 bases and J shed 1 base, with 6 bases lying between them. Germline V gene lookup returns CDR1 SGHTA and CDR2 FQGNSA. The CDR3 DNA reads TGTGCCAGCAGCTTGGTCAGGAACACTGAAGCTTTCTTT. It encodes CASSLVRNTEAFF.

The V call is TRBV27, the J call TRBJ2-7; 12 bases line up with TRBD1. V trimming: 5 bases; J trimming: 1 base; junction bases outside the gene matches: 18. Germline CDR1 is MNHEY and CDR2 is SMNVEV (reference sequence). The CDR3 runs 20 residues. In DNA form, the CDR3 reads TGTGCCAGCAGTAAACTTACAACCGGGACAGGGGGCCGTTTATCCTACGAGCAGTACTTC. It encodes CASSKLTTGTGGRLSYEQYF.

This chain links TRBV6-4 with TRBJ2-3; 7 bases are a match to TRBD2. J was trimmed by 1 base and V by 0 bases; bases with no gene match: 4. Germline V CDR1 and CDR2: MRHNA, SNTAGT. This CDR3 is built from 16 residues. DNA for the CDR3: TGTGCCAGCAGTGACTCGGGCGGGAGAGGCACAGATACGCAGTATTTT. Protein product: CASSDSGGRGTDTQYF.

This chain links TRBV11-3 with TRBJ2-2, with TRBD1 as a possible D gene (6 bases). V lost 1 base, J lost 13 bases, and 13 bases lay in between. The CDR3 extends over 13 amino acids. CDR1 and CDR2 (germline): SGHNT, YENEEA. This CDR3 is CASSLAPGAGLFF. Here the CDR3 DNA reads TGTGCCAGCAGCTTAGCCCCAGGGGCGGGGCTGTTTTTT. The variable domain in full, completed from reference TRBV11-3 and TRBJ2-2, reads EAGVVQSPRYKIIEKKQPVAFWCNPISGHNTLYWYLQNLGQGPELLIRYENEEAVDDSQLPKDRFSAERLKGVDSTLKIQPAELGDSAVYLCASSLAPGAGLFFGEGSRLTVL.

V usage is TRBV2 and J usage is TRBJ1-5; 11 bases are shared with TRBD1. CDR1 is SNHLY and CDR2 is FYNNEI in the germline V gene. This CDR3 has 15 amino acids. V was pared by 6 bases and J by 6 bases, with 7 bases of the junction left unmatched. The chain's CDR3 is CASSFGQGAFQPQHF. DNA of the CDR3: TGTGCCAGCAGCTTTGGACAGGGGGCCTTTCAGCCCCAGCATTTT. Full variable domain (missing parts from reference TRBV2 and TRBJ1-5): EPEVTQTPSHQVTQMGQEVILRCVPISNHLYFYWYRQILGQKVEFLVSFYNNEISEKSEIFDDQFSVERPDGSNFTLKIRSTKLEDSAMYFCASSFGQGAFQPQHFGDGTRLSIL.

V and J are TRBV2 and TRBJ2-2; 8 nucleotides agree with TRBD1. The CDR3 runs 15 residues. With 6 bases clipped from V and 6 bases from J, the junction kept 9 bases outside the gene matches. The germline gives CDR1 SNHLY, CDR2 FYNNEI. CDR3 coding DNA: TGTGCCAGCAGGCAGACAGGGGATACGGCCGGGGAGCTGTTTTTT. Its translation: CASRQTGDTAGELFF.

This chain connects TRBV2 to TRBJ2-6; no reliable D call. Germline CDR1 reads SNHLY; CDR2 reads FYNNEI. There are 14 residues in the CDR3. V was pared by 9 bases and J by 0 bases, with 9 bases between. The CDR3 protein is CARSTSSGANVLTF. CDR3 DNA: TGTGCCAGATCGACAAGCTCTGGGGCCAACGTCCTGACTTTC.

Comments on this clone: One end of the junction varies from germline; a read error may be responsible. V gene TRBV19 combines with J gene TRBJ2-2; 9 nucleotides agree with TRBD1. The CDR3 contains 18 residues. Germline loops: CDR1 LNHDA, CDR2 SQIVND (reference sequence). CDR3 coding DNA: TGTGCCAGTAGTGTAGACAGGGGGAAGATTGTGGGCACCGGGGAGCTGTTTTTT. Its translation: CASSVDRGKIVGTGELFF.

The chain links TRBV12-3 or TRBV12-4 to TRBJ2-7; D remains ambiguous. Trimming removed 5 bases from V and 3 bases from J, with 8 bases in between. There are 12 residues in the CDR3. The CDR3 coding sequence is TGTGCCAGCAGTATAACAGACTACGAGCAGTACTTC. Its protein product is CASSITDYEQYF.

V is TRBV7-2 and J is TRBJ2-1; weak D call: TRBD1 (5 bases). The V and J ends lost 1 base and 5 bases respectively, with 12 bases between them. The CDR3 is 15 amino acids. Per germline, CDR1 SGHTA and CDR2 FQGNSA. CDR3 nucleotides: TGTGCCAGCAGCTTAGATGGCGGACATAACAATGAGCAGTTCTTC. Encoded protein: CASSLDGGHNNEQFF.

This clone turned up a few times. The chain employs TRBV21-1 and TRBJ2-2; the table's D call, TRBD2, has no DNA check behind it. TRBV21-1 represents a pseudogene. CDR3 length: 18 residues. The CDR3 loop reads CASSIGTSGRAVAGELFF. The CDR3 DNA sequence: TGTGCCAGCAGCATAGGGACTAGCGGGAGGGCCGTCGCCGGGGAGCTGTTTTTT.

The J gene is TRBJ2-4, the V gene TRBV6-2 or TRBV6-3; D is perhaps TRBD1 (6 bases). Germline V CDR1 and CDR2: MNHEY, SVGEGT. CDR3 length: 16 amino acids. The V end lost 6 bases, the J end lost 0 bases, and 15 bases lay between the germline ends. CDR3 DNA: TGTGCCAGCAGCCGAGGGGGAACTTTAGCCAAAAACATTCAGTACTTC. Its protein product is CASSRGGTLAKNIQYF.

The V gene is TRBV2, the J gene TRBJ2-7, with TRBD2 identical over 8 bases. This CDR3 contains 15 residues. Losses at the gene ends were 6 bases for V and 6 bases for J; bases not matched to a gene: 13. Germline lookup yields CDR1 SNHLY and CDR2 FYNNEI. The CDR3 reads CASRRGAGGIPEQYF. As DNA, the CDR3 is TGTGCCAGCAGGCGAGGGGCGGGAGGAATCCCCGAGCAGTACTTC.

V gene TRBV6-5 combines with J gene TRBJ1-1, with 8 bases matching TRBD1. This CDR3 region has 16 residues. The V gene end was trimmed by 2 bases and the J gene end by 0 bases; junction bases not matched to a gene: 5. The V gene's germline CDR1 is MNHEY and CDR2 SVGAGI. CDR3 in DNA: TGTGCCAGCAGTTACAAATCGACAGGGGTGAACACTGAAGCTTTCTTT. Translation gives CASSYKSTGVNTEAFF.